The source of this TCR beta chain is a study of T cells in Graves' hyperthyroidism and ophthalmopathy. Overall study findings and caveats: Onset of ophthalmopathy came a median approximately 6.9 months after the model predicted it.

RNA transcripts served as the template for amplifying TCR beta CDR3 regions. Carried out on the TCR CDR3, a first-round RT-PCR used the HTBI primer set. TCRdb fed the multiplex PCR reads into MiXCR, producing one record per CDR3 protein. The data show 150,000 or so distinct CDR3 sequences, with 22% seen just once and about 70% held by the top ten. Subjects aged 18 to 65 presented with newly diagnosed hyperthyroidism of less than 2 months' duration. Initially, at the first diagnosis of hyperthyroidism and before any ophthalmopathy symptoms, blood was sampled. The V gene's germline CDR1 is DFQATT and CDR2 SNEGSKA (reference sequence). This CDR3 is 14 amino acids long. V lost 2 bases to trimming and J lost 4 bases, with 14 bases between them. This clonotype was counted only a few times. Antigen: not known.

Sequenced material: blood. The sequence derives from a woman aged 50 to 60 with Graves' hyperthyroidism that later progressed to Graves' ophthalmopathy. V is TRBV20-1 and J is TRBJ1-1; no definite D call. CDR3 in amino acids: CSARQVRKGTEAFF. The CDR3 DNA reads as TGCAGTGCTAGACAGGTTCGTAAGGGCACTGAAGCTTTCTTT.